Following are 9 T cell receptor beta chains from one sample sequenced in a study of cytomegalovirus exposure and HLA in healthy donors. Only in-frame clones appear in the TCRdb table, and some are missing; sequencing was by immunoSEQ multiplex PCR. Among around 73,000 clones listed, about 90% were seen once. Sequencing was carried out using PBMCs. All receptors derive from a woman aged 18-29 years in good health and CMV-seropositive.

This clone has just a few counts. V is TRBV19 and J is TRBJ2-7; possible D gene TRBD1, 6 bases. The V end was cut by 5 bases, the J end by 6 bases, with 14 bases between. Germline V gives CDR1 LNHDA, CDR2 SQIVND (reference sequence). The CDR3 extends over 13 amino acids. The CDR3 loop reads CASSHRELGEQYF. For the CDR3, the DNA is TGTGCCAGTAGTCACAGGGAGCTGGGCGAGCAGTACTTC.

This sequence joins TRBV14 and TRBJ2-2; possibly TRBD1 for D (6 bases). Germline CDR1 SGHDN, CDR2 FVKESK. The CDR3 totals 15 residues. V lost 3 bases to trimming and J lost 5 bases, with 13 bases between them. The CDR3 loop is CASSHDRSGTGELFF. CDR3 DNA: TGTGCCAGCAGCCATGACAGGAGTGGTACCGGGGAGCTGTTTTTT. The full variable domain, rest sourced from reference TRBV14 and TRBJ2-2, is EAGVTQFPSHSVIEKGQTVTLRCDPISGHDNLYWYRRVMGKEIKFLLHFVKESKQDESGMPNNRFLAERTGGTYSTLKVQPAELEDSGVYFCASSHDRSGTGELFFGEGSRLTVL.

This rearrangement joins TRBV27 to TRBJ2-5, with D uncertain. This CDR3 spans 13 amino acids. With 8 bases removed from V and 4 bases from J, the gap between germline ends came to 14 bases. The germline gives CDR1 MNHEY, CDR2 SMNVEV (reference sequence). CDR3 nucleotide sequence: TGTGCCAGCGCCAGGTTTTGGTCAGAGACCCAGTACTTC. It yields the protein CASARFWSETQYF.

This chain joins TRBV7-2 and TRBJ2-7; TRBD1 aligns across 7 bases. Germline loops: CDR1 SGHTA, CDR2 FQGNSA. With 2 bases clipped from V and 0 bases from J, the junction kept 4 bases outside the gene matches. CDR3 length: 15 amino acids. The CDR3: CASSLTGVSSYEQYF. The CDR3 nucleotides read TGTGCCAGCAGCTTAACAGGGGTTAGCTCCTACGAGCAGTACTTC.

The CDR3 nucleotides read TGTGCCAGCAGCTTGTTACTAGCGGGAGTCAATGAGCAGTTCTTC. Residues: CASSLLLAGVNEQFF. The chain carries TRBV5-5 and TRBJ2-1, with TRBD2 identical over 11 bases. This CDR3 is 15 amino acids long. J was trimmed by 6 bases and V by 1 base; bases with no gene match: 3. Germline V lookup: CDR1 SGHKS, CDR2 YYEKEE (reference sequence).

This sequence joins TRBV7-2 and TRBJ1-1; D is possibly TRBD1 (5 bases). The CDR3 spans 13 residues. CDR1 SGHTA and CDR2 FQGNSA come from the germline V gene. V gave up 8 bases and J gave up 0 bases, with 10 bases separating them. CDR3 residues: CASGASLNTEAFF. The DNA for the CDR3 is TGTGCCAGCGGGGCGAGTTTGAACACTGAAGCTTTCTTT.

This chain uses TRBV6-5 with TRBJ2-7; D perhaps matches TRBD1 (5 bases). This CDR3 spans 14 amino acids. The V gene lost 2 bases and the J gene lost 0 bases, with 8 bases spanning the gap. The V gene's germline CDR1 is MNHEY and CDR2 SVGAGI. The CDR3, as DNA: TGTGCCAGCAGTTACACAGGCTTCTCCTACGAGCAGTACTTC. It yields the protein CASSYTGFSYEQYF.

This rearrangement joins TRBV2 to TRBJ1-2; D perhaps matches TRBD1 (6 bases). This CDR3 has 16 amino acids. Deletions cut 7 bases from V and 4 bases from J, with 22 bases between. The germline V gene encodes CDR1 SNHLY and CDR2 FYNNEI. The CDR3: CASTPAGTWHRYGYTF. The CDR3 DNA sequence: TGTGCCAGCACACCTGCCGGGACATGGCATCGCTATGGCTACACCTTC.

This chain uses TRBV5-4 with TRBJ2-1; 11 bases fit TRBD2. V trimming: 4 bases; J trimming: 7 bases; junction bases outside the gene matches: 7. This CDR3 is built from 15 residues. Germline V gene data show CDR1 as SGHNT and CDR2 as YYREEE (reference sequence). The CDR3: CASSVLAGVENEQFF. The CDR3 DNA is TGTGCCAGCAGCGTACTAGCGGGAGTAGAGAATGAGCAGTTCTTC. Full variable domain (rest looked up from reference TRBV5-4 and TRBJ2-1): ETGVTQSPTHLIKTRGQQVTLRCSSQSGHNTVSWYQQALGQGPQFIFQYYREEENGRGNFPPRFSGLQFPNYSSELNVNALELDDSALYLCASSVLAGVENEQFFGPGTRLTVL.